One sample yielded the 27 T cell receptor beta chains listed below, sequenced in a study of blood T cell repertoires in COVID-19. Measured with immunoSEQ multiplex PCR; TCRdb has only the in-frame clones, and not every one. The sample records 250,000 to 350,000 clones, around 90% being singletons. The specimen was peripheral blood. The receptors shown here come from a man between 18 and 35 years old with active or convalescent COVID-19.

The chain carries TRBV27 and TRBJ2-1; 11 bases match TRBD2. The V and J ends lost 2 bases and 5 bases, in that order; junction bases with no gene match: 2. Germline V gives CDR1 MNHEY, CDR2 SMNVEV (reference sequence). CDR3 length: 15 residues. The DNA for the CDR3 is TGTGCCAGCAGTTTACCGGGACTAGCGGACAATGAGCAGTTCTTC. This encodes CASSLPGLADNEQFF.

This rearrangement joins TRBV10-2 to TRBJ2-1; maybe TRBD2 (6 bases). This CDR3 is 14 amino acids long. Looked up from germline, CDR1 is WSHSY and CDR2 is SAAADI. Trimming pared 4 bases from V and 3 bases from J, leaving 10 bases between. CDR3 region: CASSVAGLYNEQFF. In DNA, the CDR3 is TGCGCCAGCAGTGTCGCGGGACTCTACAATGAGCAGTTCTTC.

The rearrangement uses TRBV6-5 and TRBJ1-5; the D gene is possibly TRBD1 (6 bases). V lost 4 bases and J 2 bases, leaving 9 bases between the germline ends. The CDR3 extends over 14 amino acids. From germline, CDR1 is MNHEY and CDR2 SVGAGI. The CDR3 loop reads CASSLQGGNQPQHF. The DNA for the CDR3 is TGTGCCAGCAGTTTACAGGGTGGCAATCAGCCCCAGCATTTT.

This rearrangement joins TRBV10-3 to TRBJ1-2; weak D call: TRBD1 (6 bases). The CDR3 length is 13 residues. Germline CDR1 is ENHRY and CDR2 is SYGVKD. V lost 10 bases, J lost 7 bases, and 19 bases lay in between. CDR3 amino acids: CATTGHPGGGYTF. Here the CDR3 DNA reads TGTGCCACTACGGGACATCCCGGAGGTGGCTACACCTTC.

V is TRBV7-9 and J is TRBJ2-7; weak D call: TRBD2 (6 bases). There are 12 residues in the CDR3. Germline values: CDR1 SEHNR, CDR2 FQNEAQ (reference sequence). Deletions cut 1 base from V and 7 bases from J, with 8 bases between. As DNA, the CDR3 is TGTGCCAGCAGCTTAGGGGGGGTGGAGCAGTACTTC. This encodes CASSLGGVEQYF.

This chain's CDR3 is CASSEFGFGETQYF. CDR3 sequence (DNA): TGTGCCAGCAGTGAATTCGGATTCGGGGAGACCCAGTACTTC. V usage is TRBV6-1 and J usage is TRBJ2-5, with D uncertain. CDR3 length: 14 residues. V was clipped by 2 bases and J by 5 bases, with 12 bases between them. Germline V lookup: CDR1 MNHNS, CDR2 SASEGT.

The chain joins TRBV28 to TRBJ1-2; no definite D call. The CDR3 is made up of 13 amino acids. Trimming removed 4 bases from V and 5 bases from J, with 11 bases in between. The V gene's germline CDR1 is MDHEN and CDR2 SYDVKM. The CDR3 region is CASSSPDFYGYTF. The CDR3 nucleotides read TGTGCCAGCAGTTCTCCTGACTTTTATGGCTACACCTTC.

V and J are TRBV5-4 and TRBJ1-6; D not resolved. The germline V gene has CDR1 SGHNT and CDR2 YYREEE (reference sequence). The CDR3 runs 17 residues. Trimming took 0 bases from V and 0 from J, leaving 10 bases between them. The CDR3 sequence: CASSLGGGSSYNSPLHF. As DNA, the CDR3 is TGTGCCAGCAGCTTGGGAGGCGGGAGCTCCTATAATTCACCCCTCCACTTT.

The rearrangement uses TRBV11-3 and TRBJ1-6; no clear D gene. CDR1 is SGHNT, CDR2 YENEEA, per germline. The V end was cut by 0 bases, the J end by 11 bases, with 8 bases between. The CDR3 is made up of 13 amino acids. CDR3 residues: CASSLDQDTPLHF. The CDR3 DNA follows: TGTGCCAGCAGCTTAGATCAGGATACACCCCTCCACTTT.

The sample holds a few counts of this clone. The chain has TRBV4-1 and TRBJ1-4; D perhaps matches TRBD1 (5 bases). V was clipped by 0 bases and J by 8 bases, with 10 bases between them. CDR3 length: 14 residues. Germline lookup yields CDR1 MGHRA and CDR2 YSYEKL. The CDR3 nucleotides are TGCGCCAGCAGCCAAGAAGGGGCCGGGGAAAAACTGTTTTTT. It yields the protein CASSQEGAGEKLFF.

The CDR3 is CASSIRDNRLQPQHF. The CDR3 DNA reads as TGTGCCAGCTCGATCCGGGACAACCGGCTTCAGCCCCAGCATTTT. The V and J genes are TRBV18 and TRBJ1-5; D might be TRBD1 (6 bases). CDR1 KGHSH and CDR2 LQKENI come from the germline V gene. V was clipped by 6 bases and J by 6 bases, with 18 bases between them. The CDR3 is made up of 15 amino acids.

The chain employs TRBV28 and TRBJ1-1; D is unresolved. The V end was cut by 3 bases, the J end by 1 base, with 27 bases between. Germline lookup yields CDR1 MDHEN and CDR2 SYDVKM. The CDR3 has 20 residues. The CDR3: CASSFYLKERVRGTNTEAFF. The CDR3 DNA is TGTGCCAGCAGTTTTTACTTGAAGGAGAGGGTCCGCGGTACGAACACTGAAGCTTTCTTT.

The chain uses TRBV4-2 and TRBJ1-2, with D maybe TRBD1 (6 bases). Trimming pared 0 bases from V and 7 bases from J, leaving 12 bases between. The CDR3 length is 14 residues. Germline V gives CDR1 LGHNA, CDR2 YNFKEQ. The CDR3 protein is CASSQDGRGSGYTF. CDR3 sequence (DNA): TGTGCCAGCAGCCAAGATGGCAGGGGTAGTGGCTACACCTTC.

The rearrangement uses TRBV7-9 and TRBJ2-3; 7 bases agree with TRBD1. This CDR3 is built from 16 residues. Germline CDR1 SEHNR, CDR2 FQNEAQ (reference sequence). Trimming cost V 2 bases and J 3 bases; bases outside gene matches: 8. CDR3 protein: CASSLSTGIRTDTQYF. Written as DNA, the CDR3 is TGTGCCAGCAGCTTATCGACAGGGATTAGAACAGATACGCAGTATTTT. Filled out from reference TRBV7-9 and TRBJ2-3, the complete variable domain reads DTGVSQNPRHKITKRGQNVTFRCDPISEHNRLYWYRQTLGQGPEFLTYFQNEAQLEKSRLLSDRFSAERPKGSFSTLEIQRTEQGDSAMYLCASSLSTGIRTDTQYFGPGTRLTVL.

This chain joins TRBV7-6 and TRBJ1-1; possible D gene TRBD1, 5 bases. V was clipped by 1 base and J by 0 bases, with 12 bases between them. This CDR3 has 16 residues. Germline V gives CDR1 SGHVS, CDR2 FNYEAQ. The CDR3: CASSLGRLTVNTEAFF. DNA for the CDR3: TGTGCCAGCAGCTTAGGGAGATTGACAGTGAACACTGAAGCTTTCTTT.

As to this clone: The same CDR3 can be traced to other DNA sequences in this sample. The J gene is TRBJ1-2, the V gene TRBV7-6, with D possibly TRBD1 on 5 matching bases. The length of the CDR3 is 14 residues. In germline, CDR1 is SGHVS, CDR2 FNYEAQ. The ends were cut back, 1 base at V and 4 bases at J, with 10 bases in the middle. The CDR3 spells CASSLDDRGYGYTF. The CDR3 coding sequence is TGTGCCAGCAGCTTAGACGACAGAGGCTATGGCTACACCTTC.

J is TRBJ2-5 and V is TRBV4-2, with unresolved D. Germline V gene sequence: CDR1 LGHNA, CDR2 YNFKEQ. This CDR3 contains 15 residues. Deletions cut 0 bases from V and 3 bases from J, with 11 bases between. CDR3 region: CASSQDPSAEETQYF. The CDR3 DNA sequence: TGTGCCAGCAGCCAAGACCCCAGCGCCGAAGAGACCCAGTACTTC.

This clone was seen repeatedly, ten times or more. The gene calls are TRBV6-5 and TRBJ2-2, with a weak D call TRBD2 (6 bases). CDR1 is MNHEY, CDR2 SVGAGI, per germline. Trimming removed 6 bases from V and 4 bases from J, with 12 bases in between. This CDR3 contains 14 residues. The CDR3 coding sequence is TGTGCCAGCAGGGCCGGGACTGCCACCGGGGAGCTGTTTTTT. It yields the protein CASRAGTATGELFF.

The chain links TRBV5-6 to TRBJ2-7; tentative D call: TRBD2 (5 bases). This CDR3 comprises 12 residues. Looked up from germline, CDR1 is SGHDT and CDR2 is YYEEEE. V gave up 0 bases and J gave up 6 bases, with 7 bases separating them. The CDR3 DNA reads TGTGCCAGCAGCTTGGGAGGGATCGAGCAGTACTTC. This gives the protein CASSLGGIEQYF.

This chain links TRBV7-2 with TRBJ1-1, with no clear D. Germline V CDR1 and CDR2: SGHTA, FQGNSA. V dropped 1 base and J dropped 5 bases, with 8 bases sitting between them. The CDR3 is 13 amino acids. The CDR3 spells CASSLGWETEAFF. The CDR3 DNA sequence: TGTGCCAGCAGCTTAGGGTGGGAGACTGAAGCTTTCTTT. Full variable domain (rest looked up from reference TRBV7-2 and TRBJ1-1): GAGVSQSPSNKVTEKGKDVELRCDPISGHTALYWYRQSLGQGLEFLIYFQGNSAPDKSGLPSDRFSAERTGGSVSTLTIQRTQQEDSAVYLCASSLGWETEAFFGQGTRLTVV.

This rearrangement joins TRBV7-3 to TRBJ2-1, with 8 bases fitting TRBD2. Germline CDR1 reads SGHTA; CDR2 reads FQGTGA. After removal of 1 base from V and 5 bases from J, the junction contained 4 bases not matched to a gene. The CDR3 is 15 residues long. The CDR3, as DNA: TGTGCCAGCAGCTTAAGAGGACTAGCCCACAATGAGCAGTTCTTC. It codes for CASSLRGLAHNEQFF.

The DNA of the CDR3 is TGTGCCAGCTCACCATGGGGGGATTACTACAATGAGCAGTTCTTC. Translating it yields CASSPWGDYYNEQFF. The gene calls are TRBV18 and TRBJ2-1, with D perhaps matching TRBD2 (6 bases). The CDR3 length is 15 residues. With 2 bases removed from V and 3 bases from J, the gap between germline ends came to 11 bases. Germline V gene sequence: CDR1 KGHSH, CDR2 LQKENI.

This chain joins TRBV5-1 and TRBJ1-1, with D maybe TRBD1 (5 bases). Trimming removed 0 bases at V and 3 bases at J, with 21 bases between. This CDR3 spans 18 amino acids. CDR1 SGHRS and CDR2 YFSETQ come from the germline V gene. The CDR3 sequence is CASSLVQVGRGLDTEAFF. For the CDR3, the DNA is TGCGCCAGCAGCTTGGTCCAAGTGGGTCGGGGACTAGACACTGAAGCTTTCTTT.

The sample holds one count of this clone. The rearrangement uses TRBV28 and TRBJ1-6; D is undetermined. Trimming took off 5 bases at V and 7 bases at J, with 6 bases between the two ends. The germline V gene encodes CDR1 MDHEN and CDR2 SYDVKM. CDR3 size: 12 residues. The CDR3 sequence: CASSSRNSPLHF. In DNA form, the CDR3 reads TGTGCCAGCAGTAGTCGGAATTCACCCCTCCACTTT. Complete variable domain (other parts from reference TRBV28 and TRBJ1-6): DVKVTQSSRYLVKRTGEKVFLECVQDMDHENMFWYRQDPGLGLRLIYFSYDVKMKEKGDIPEGYSVSREKKERFSLILESASTNQTSMYLCASSSRNSPLHFGNGTRLTVT.

The chain is built from TRBV7-8 and TRBJ1-1; 7 bases are a match to TRBD1. The CDR3 is made up of 16 amino acids. V lost 1 base and J lost 5; bases outside the gene matches: 10. Germline CDR1 is SGHVS and CDR2 is FQNEAQ. The CDR3, as DNA: TGTGCCAGCAGCTTAGAACAGGGGTGGGTTGTTACTGAAGCTTTCTTT. The encoded protein is CASSLEQGWVVTEAFF.

The gene calls are TRBV19 and TRBJ1-4; D gene ambiguous. The CDR3 consists of 15 residues. Per germline, CDR1 LNHDA and CDR2 SQIVND (reference sequence). V shed 5 bases and J shed 0 bases, with 10 bases lying between them. The CDR3 sequence: CASSYQVSTNEKLFF. The CDR3, as DNA: TGTGCCAGTAGTTATCAGGTTTCAACTAATGAAAAACTGTTTTTT.

This clone appeared once. The CDR3 here is CSVEPAPSEQFF. The CDR3 DNA reads as TGCAGCGTTGAACCCGCACCGAGTGAGCAGTTCTTC. The chain couples TRBV29-1 to TRBJ2-1; unclear D gene. Germline V gene sequence: CDR1 SQVTM, CDR2 ANQGSEA. The CDR3 sequence is 12 residues long. V lost 2 bases and J 9 bases, leaving 11 bases between the germline ends.